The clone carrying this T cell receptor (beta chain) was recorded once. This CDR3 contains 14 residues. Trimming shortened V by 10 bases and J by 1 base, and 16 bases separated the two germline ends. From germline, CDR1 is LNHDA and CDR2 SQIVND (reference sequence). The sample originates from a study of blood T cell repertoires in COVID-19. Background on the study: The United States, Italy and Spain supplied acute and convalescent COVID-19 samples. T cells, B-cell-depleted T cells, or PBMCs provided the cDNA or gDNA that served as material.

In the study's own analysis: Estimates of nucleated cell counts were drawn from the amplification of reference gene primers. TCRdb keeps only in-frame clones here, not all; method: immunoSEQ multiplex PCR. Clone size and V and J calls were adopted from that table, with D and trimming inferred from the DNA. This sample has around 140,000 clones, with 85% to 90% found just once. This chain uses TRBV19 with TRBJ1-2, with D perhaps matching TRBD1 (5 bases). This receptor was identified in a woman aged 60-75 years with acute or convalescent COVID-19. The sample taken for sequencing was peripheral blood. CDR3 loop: CATGGGTLNYGYTF. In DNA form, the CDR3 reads TGTGCCACCGGGGGTGGGACGCTTAACTATGGCTACACCTTC.